The source of this T cell receptor beta chain is a study of patients and donors after allogeneic stem cell transplantation. This clonotype was found a few times. TCRdb recomputed calls from the RT-PCR reads with MiXCR, one row per CDR3 protein. Of around 150,000 distinct CDR3 sequences in the sample, 30% are singletons; the top ten hold 3.2%. The CDR3 sequence is 15 residues long. Germline V CDR1 and CDR2: LGHNA, YSLEER. The J segment lost 6 bases and the V segment lost 0 bases, leaving 4 bases of the junction unmatched. J is TRBJ2-2 and V is TRBV4-3; 7 nucleotides agree with TRBD1. The specimen was blood, either unsorted or a sorted T cell fraction (not recorded which). The clonotype originates from a human donor who was either an allogeneic HSCT recipient or a stem cell or donor lymphocyte infusion donor (not recorded which). It is not recorded whose cells these are; they may come from a transplant donor. For the CDR3, the DNA is TGCGCCAGCAGCCAAGAGGGAACAGGGGCCGGGGAGCTGTTTTTT. Translation gives CASSQEGTGAGELFF.